These T cell receptor beta chains were read from a single sample in a study of cytomegalovirus exposure and HLA in healthy donors. This table comes from immunoSEQ multiplex PCR, and its TCRdb copy is limited to in-frame clones, with some not included. The table records a few hundred thousand clones, around 90% of them present only once. The sequenced material came from PBMCs. These receptor sequences come from a girl aged 2-15 years in good health and CMV-seronegative. Each CDR3 is given with its conserved first and last residue. The D gene is left open where the match is weak. Some rows have no size entry. The others give once, few or many, or a class for an expanded clone.

CDR3 DNA: TGTGCCAGCAGCTTAGTGGTCGGGAAGACCCAGTACTTC; CDR3 protein: CASSLVVGKTQYF; D gene: -; clone size: -; J gene: TRBJ2-5; V gene: TRBV7-2
CDR3 DNA: TGTGCCTGGATGCGGGGGGACAGGACCCAGTACTTC; CDR3 protein: CAWMRGDRTQYF; D gene: -; clone size: -; J gene: TRBJ2-5; V gene: TRBV30
CDR3 DNA: TGTGCCAACGCTGACAGTATCAATCAGCCCCAGCATTTT; CDR3 protein: CANADSINQPQHF; D gene: -; clone size: once; J gene: TRBJ1-5; V gene: TRBV10-3
CDR3 DNA: TGCGCCAGCAGGCCAGGGGAGGGCACTGAAGCTTTCTTT; CDR3 protein: CASRPGEGTEAFF; D gene: -; clone size: -; J gene: TRBJ1-1; V gene: TRBV5-1
CDR3 DNA: TGTGCCAGCAGCTTAGAGGGGACAGGGTCCTACGAGCAGTACTTC; CDR3 protein: CASSLEGTGSYEQYF; D gene: TRBD1; clone size: -; J gene: TRBJ2-7; V gene: TRBV7-2
CDR3 DNA: TGTGCCACCAGCAGAGTGGGCGGGGGGGACTACGAGCAGTACTTC; CDR3 protein: CATSRVGGGDYEQYF; D gene: TRBD2; clone size: -; J gene: TRBJ2-7; V gene: TRBV15
CDR3 DNA: TGCGCCAGCAGTGAAGGGACAGGGCAGGTAGAGACCCAGTACTTC; CDR3 protein: CASSEGTGQVETQYF; D gene: TRBD1; clone size: -; J gene: TRBJ2-5; V gene: TRBV10-1
CDR3 DNA: TGTGCCAGCAGCGTAGGACAGGGGATCGACGAGCAGTACTTC; CDR3 protein: CASSVGQGIDEQYF; D gene: TRBD1; clone size: once; J gene: TRBJ2-7; V gene: TRBV7-6
CDR3 DNA: TGTGCCAGCAGTCCCCTTTCCCGAGGGCCCGGGTACGAGCAGTACTTC; CDR3 protein: CASSPLSRGPGYEQYF; D gene: -; clone size: -; J gene: TRBJ2-7; V gene: TRBV27
CDR3 DNA: TGTGCCAGCAGAGCGGGCTACGAGCAGTACTTC; CDR3 protein: CASRAGYEQYF; D gene: -; clone size: few; J gene: TRBJ2-7; V gene: TRBV6-6
CDR3 DNA: TGCGCCAGCAGCCAGTTGAGAGAGTCCTACGAGCAGTACTTC; CDR3 protein: CASSQLRESYEQYF; D gene: -; clone size: -; J gene: TRBJ2-7; V gene: TRBV4-1
CDR3 DNA: TGTGCCACCCAGAGGCAGATGAACACCGGGGAGCTGTTTTTT; CDR3 protein: CATQRQMNTGELFF; D gene: -; clone size: -; J gene: TRBJ2-2; V gene: TRBV25-1
CDR3 DNA: TGTGCCAGCAGCTGGCCAACGGGACAGGCTGGCTACACCTTC; CDR3 protein: CASSWPTGQAGYTF; D gene: TRBD1; clone size: -; J gene: TRBJ1-2; V gene: TRBV5-6
CDR3 DNA: TGTGCCAGCAGCGCAGGGCCATGGGGGACTAGCGGGAGTCGGGCGAACACCGGGGAGCTGTTTTTT; CDR3 protein: CASSAGPWGTSGSRANTGELFF; D gene: TRBD2; clone size: -; J gene: TRBJ2-2; V gene: TRBV2
CDR3 DNA: TGTGCCAGCAGCATGGGACAGGGGGCCTACGAGCAGTACTTC; CDR3 protein: CASSMGQGAYEQYF; D gene: TRBD1; clone size: -; J gene: TRBJ2-7; V gene: TRBV5-4
CDR3 DNA: TGTGCCAGCAGTCCGACCAGCCCCGGGGGAGATGAAGCTTTCTTT; CDR3 protein: CASSPTSPGGDEAFF; D gene: -; clone size: -; J gene: TRBJ1-1; V gene: TRBV6-5
CDR3 DNA: TGTGCCAGCAGCCTACTAGCGCGCGGGCAGTTCTTC; CDR3 protein: CASSLLARGQFF; D gene: TRBD2; clone size: -; J gene: TRBJ2-1; V gene: TRBV7-9
CDR3 DNA: TGTGCCAGCAGCCCCGGCGTCGAGGGATGGGTAAACGCCTACAATGAGCAGTTCTTC; CDR3 protein: CASSPGVEGWVNAYNEQFF; D gene: -; clone size: once; J gene: TRBJ2-1; V gene: TRBV11-1
CDR3 DNA: TGCGCCAGCAGCTTGGCCGATAAGACAGGGGGCGTCAACGAGCAGTACTTC; CDR3 protein: CASSLADKTGGVNEQYF; D gene: TRBD1; clone size: -; J gene: TRBJ2-7; V gene: TRBV5-1
CDR3 DNA: TGTGCCAGCAGCCTGCTAGCGGGGGGGAACGAGCAGTACTTC; CDR3 protein: CASSLLAGGNEQYF; D gene: TRBD2; clone size: -; J gene: TRBJ2-7; V gene: TRBV7-2
CDR3 DNA: TGTGCCAGCAGTGTTTCGGACTTCTACAATGAGCAGTTCTTC; CDR3 protein: CASSVSDFYNEQFF; D gene: -; clone size: -; J gene: TRBJ2-1; V gene: TRBV6-1
CDR3 DNA: TGTGCCTGGAGTGCGGGACTAGCGGGAGTCAATGAGCAGTTCTTC; CDR3 protein: CAWSAGLAGVNEQFF; D gene: TRBD2; clone size: once; J gene: TRBJ2-1; V gene: TRBV30
CDR3 DNA: TGTGCCAGCAGCTCCGGGACATTAAATCAGCCCCAGCATTTT; CDR3 protein: CASSSGTLNQPQHF; D gene: -; clone size: -; J gene: TRBJ1-5; V gene: TRBV7-6
CDR3 DNA: TGTGCCAGCCACAGGAGCTCCTATAATTCACCCCTCCACTTT; CDR3 protein: CASHRSSYNSPLHF; D gene: -; clone size: -; J gene: TRBJ1-6; V gene: TRBV19
CDR3 DNA: TGTGCCAGCAGCCCCACCCCATCAGACGGGGGCTACACCTTC; CDR3 protein: CASSPTPSDGGYTF; D gene: -; clone size: -; J gene: TRBJ1-2; V gene: TRBV5-6
CDR3 DNA: TGTGCCTGGGGCAGGGGGCGAGACTATGGCTACACCTTC; CDR3 protein: CAWGRGRDYGYTF; D gene: TRBD1; clone size: -; J gene: TRBJ1-2; V gene: TRBV30
CDR3 DNA: TGTGCCAGCACTTCTCTGAGGGTCGGCGAGCAGTACTTC; CDR3 protein: CASTSLRVGEQYF; D gene: -; clone size: -; J gene: TRBJ2-7; V gene: TRBV25-1
CDR3 DNA: TGTGCCAGCAGCTTAGCGGGGGCGGGCCGAAGCTCCTACAATGAGCAGTTCTTC; CDR3 protein: CASSLAGAGRSSYNEQFF; D gene: -; clone size: -; J gene: TRBJ2-1; V gene: TRBV7-9
CDR3 DNA: TGTGCCAGCAGCCCCGGACAGGGAAAGGGTGCAGATACGCAGTATTTT; CDR3 protein: CASSPGQGKGADTQYF; D gene: TRBD1; clone size: -; J gene: TRBJ2-3; V gene: TRBV7-3
CDR3 DNA: TGTGCCAGCAGTGGGAGTGGCGGGGAGCTGTTTTTT; CDR3 protein: CASSGSGGELFF; D gene: -; clone size: -; J gene: TRBJ2-2; V gene: TRBV2
CDR3 DNA: TGCGCCAGCAGCCAAGAAGTTACGCCTTTTGTAGCGGGAGGTCTCAATGAGCAGTTCTTC; CDR3 protein: CASSQEVTPFVAGGLNEQFF; D gene: TRBD2; clone size: -; J gene: TRBJ2-1; V gene: TRBV4-1
CDR3 DNA: TGTGCCAGCAGCGTAGCCGGGTCACCAGATACGCAGTATTTT; CDR3 protein: CASSVAGSPDTQYF; D gene: -; clone size: once; J gene: TRBJ2-3; V gene: TRBV9
CDR3 DNA: TGTGCCAGCAGCTTGGACAGGGATGGTGAGCAGTTCTTC; CDR3 protein: CASSLDRDGEQFF; D gene: -; clone size: -; J gene: TRBJ2-1; V gene: TRBV5-4
CDR3 DNA: TGTGCCACCAGCCCGGACACGCTTGATGGCGCGCAGTACTTC; CDR3 protein: CATSPDTLDGAQYF; D gene: -; clone size: -; J gene: TRBJ2-7; V gene: TRBV15
CDR3 DNA: TGTGCCAGCAGCTTGACCACGGGACTAGAGACCCAGTACTTC; CDR3 protein: CASSLTTGLETQYF; D gene: -; clone size: -; J gene: TRBJ2-5; V gene: TRBV5-4
CDR3 DNA: TGTGCCAGCAGCTTAACTACAAATGAGCAGTTCTTC; CDR3 protein: CASSLTTNEQFF; D gene: -; clone size: -; J gene: TRBJ2-1; V gene: TRBV11-2
CDR3 DNA: TGTGCTAGCAGCTTAGCGCTAACTGGAAACACCATATATTTT; CDR3 protein: CASSLALTGNTIYF; D gene: -; clone size: -; J gene: TRBJ1-3; V gene: TRBV7-7
CDR3 DNA: TGTGCCAGCAGTTCAGGGGCGAAACCATATGGCTACACCTTC; CDR3 protein: CASSSGAKPYGYTF; D gene: -; clone size: -; J gene: TRBJ1-2; V gene: TRBV28
CDR3 DNA: TGTGCCAGCAGCCAAGAGGGGACTAGCTCCTACGAGCAGTACTTC; CDR3 protein: CASSQEGTSSYEQYF; D gene: TRBD2; clone size: -; J gene: TRBJ2-7; V gene: TRBV4-2